These T cell receptor beta chains were read from a single sample in a study of shared clonotypes between healthy human individuals. Profiled with immunoSEQ multiplex PCR; TCRdb holds only in-frame clones, not every one. The sample lists under 600,000 clones, about 96% occurring once. The sequenced sample consisted of naive CD4+ T cells sorted from blood. These receptors were obtained from a woman aged 30 to 39 in good health. CDR3s include the opening cysteine and the closing phenylalanine or tryptophan. The D gene is left open where the match is weak. Clone size is not always given. Where it is, it says once, few, many or a class for expanded clones.

>TRBV4-1|-|-|TRBJ2-1
TGCGCCACCTCAGCGCAACCGGACGGTCCTGAGCAGTTCTTC
CATSAQPDGPEQFF
>TRBV5-5|-|-|TRBJ1-3
TGTGCCAGCAGCTTGGTTATGGGGAACTCTGGAAACACCATATATTTT
CASSLVMGNSGNTIYF
>TRBV28|TRBD1|once|TRBJ1-4
TGTGCCAGCAGTGATACACGGACAGGAATCAATGAAAAACTGTTTTTT
CASSDTRTGINEKLFF
>TRBV2|-|-|TRBJ2-5
TGTGCCAGCAAGGGGGGGCAGATCCAAGAGACCCAGTACTTC
CASKGGQIQETQYF
>TRBV28|-|-|TRBJ1-4
TGTGCCAGCGGTAGGACTGCAACTAATGAAAAACTGTTTTTT
CASGRTATNEKLFF
>TRBV27|-|-|TRBJ2-2
TGTGCCAGCAGTCGCCTCGGTTCATTCAGGACCGGGGAGCTGTTTTTT
CASSRLGSFRTGELFF
>TRBV27|-|-|TRBJ1-2
TGTGCCAGCAGTAAGGGCTATGGCTACACCTTC
CASSKGYGYTF
>TRBV9|TRBD2|-|TRBJ2-4
TGTGCCAGCAGCGTAGTCGCGGGAGGGCCATACATTCAGTACTTC
CASSVVAGGPYIQYF
>TRBV7-8|TRBD1|-|TRBJ1-6
TGTGCCAGCAGTTCCGGACAGGGAAATTCACCCCTCCACTTT
CASSSGQGNSPLHF
>TRBV5-6|-|-|TRBJ2-7
TGTGCCAGCAGCGGGGGGGACAGGATAAATCCCGAGCAGTACTTC
CASSGGDRINPEQYF
>TRBV29-1|TRBD1|-|TRBJ2-3
TGCAGCGTTGAACAGGGGGCAGATACGCAGTATTTT
CSVEQGADTQYF
>TRBV18|TRBD1|-|TRBJ1-1
TGTGCCAGCTCACCGTTAGGGGGCCTCACTGAAGCTTTTTTT
CASSPLGGLTEAFF
>TRBV28|-|once|TRBJ1-1
TGTGCCAGCAGAATGATGAACACTGAAGCTTTCTTT
CASRMMNTEAFF
>TRBV29-1|-|-|TRBJ1-1
TGCAGCGTTGGAGGGGAGGGCACTGAAGCTTTCTTT
CSVGGEGTEAFF
>TRBV27|-|-|TRBJ2-5
TGTGCCAGCAGTTTCTCTACAGGGGAGACCCAGTACTTC
CASSFSTGETQYF
>TRBV5-6|TRBD2|-|TRBJ2-7
TGTGCCAGCAGCTTGGGACTAGCGGAGACCTACGAGCAGTACTTC
CASSLGLAETYEQYF
>TRBV7-2|TRBD2|-|TRBJ2-7
TGTGCCAGCAGGGGACTAGCGGGCTACGAGCAGTACTTC
CASRGLAGYEQYF
>TRBV19|-|-|TRBJ2-1
TGTGCCAGTAGGGACGGCTTATCCTACAATGAGCAGTTCTTC
CASRDGLSYNEQFF
>TRBV5-1|TRBD2|-|TRBJ2-7
TGCGCCAGCAGGGTTGGTGCGGGAGTGTACGAGCAGTACTTC
CASRVGAGVYEQYF
>TRBV27|-|-|TRBJ2-7
TGTGCCAGCAGTAATTTTCCCTCCTACGAGCAGTACTTC
CASSNFPSYEQYF
>TRBV19|-|once|TRBJ2-1
TGTGCCAGTAGTATTGGCAACAGAAAGCAGTTCTTC
CASSIGNRKQFF
>TRBV15|-|-|TRBJ2-3
TGTGCCACCAGCAGAGTCCTAGATACGCAGTATTTT
CATSRVLDTQYF
>TRBV7-3|-|-|TRBJ2-6
TGTGCCAGCAGCCAAGGGGCCAACGTCCTGACTTTC
CASSQGANVLTF
>TRBV28|-|-|TRBJ2-7
TGTGCCAGCAGTTTTATGGGGAGTCGGTTTTCTGAGCAGTACTTC
CASSFMGSRFSEQYF
>TRBV6-4|-|-|TRBJ2-1
TGTGCTCCAGGGAAGCAGTTCTTC
CAPGKQFF
>TRBV28|-|-|TRBJ1-5
TGTGCCAGCAGGAAGAGGGTTTATAGCAATCAGCCCCAGCATTTT
CASRKRVYSNQPQHF
>TRBV6-6|-|-|TRBJ2-5
TGTGCCAGCAGTTCCGATGAGACCCAGTACTTC
CASSSDETQYF
>TRBV7-2|-|-|TRBJ2-5
TGTGCCAGCAGCCAGAGCCAAGGGGCGATACAAGAGACCCAGTACTTC
CASSQSQGAIQETQYF
>TRBV4-1|-|-|TRBJ2-7
TGCGCCAGCAGCCAACGACGGGAGCCCTCCTCCTACGAGCAGTACTTC
CASSQRREPSSYEQYF
>TRBV18|TRBD1|-|TRBJ2-7
TGTGCCAGCTCACCCCCCGGGACAGGGGGCTTCGAGCAGTACTTC
CASSPPGTGGFEQYF
>TRBV11-2|-|-|TRBJ2-1
TGTGCCAGCAGCTTAGGGCCACCCCGGACCTACAATGAGCAGTTCTTC
CASSLGPPRTYNEQFF
>TRBV7-9|TRBD1|-|TRBJ2-7
TGTGCCAGCAGCGCACCGGGACAGGGGGCTTTCGAGCAGTACTTC
CASSAPGQGAFEQYF
>TRBV5-1|-|-|TRBJ1-1
TGCGCCAGCAGCTCTGGACCCTCGAACACTGAAGCTTTCTTT
CASSSGPSNTEAFF
>TRBV6-1|-|-|TRBJ1-3
TGTGCCAGCAGTGACCCCCGGGTCCCGGTGGGAAACACCATATATTTT
CASSDPRVPVGNTIYF
>TRBV27|TRBD1|-|TRBJ2-2
TGTGCCAGCAGTCTACGACAGGGTGCCGGGGAGCTGTTTTTT
CASSLRQGAGELFF
>TRBV5-5|-|-|TRBJ1-2
TGTGCCAGCAGCTTGGTCGGTCAGAACTATGGCTACACCTTC
CASSLVGQNYGYTF
>TRBV5-1|TRBD2|-|TRBJ2-2
TGCGCCAGCAGCTTTCGAGCGGGAGGAGAAACCGGGGAGCTGTTTTTT
CASSFRAGGETGELFF
>TRBV5-1|TRBD1|-|TRBJ1-1
TGCGCCAGCAGCTTGGATAGGGGGCGAAACACTGAAGCTTTCTTT
CASSLDRGRNTEAFF
>TRBV28|-|-|TRBJ2-3
TGTGCCAGCAGGCCCCAACCCCCCACAGATACGCAGTATTTT
CASRPQPPTDTQYF
>TRBV10-3|TRBD1|-|TRBJ2-2
TGTGCCACCCAGGGGGGGAGGGACAGGGACACCGGGGAGCTGTTTTTT
CATQGGRDRDTGELFF
>TRBV9|-|-|TRBJ1-2
TGTGCCAGCAGCGCCCAGACACCTCCGGATGGCTACACCTTC
CASSAQTPPDGYTF
>TRBV6-5|TRBD1|-|TRBJ2-7
TGTGCCGGCAGTCGGGACAGGGGAGTACCCTACGAGCAGTACTTC
CAGSRDRGVPYEQYF
>TRBV5-1|TRBD2|-|TRBJ2-7
TGCGCCAGCAGTTTGTCTAGCGGAACCTACGAGCAGTACTTC
CASSLSSGTYEQYF
>TRBV6-6|-|once|TRBJ2-3
TGTGCCAGCAGTTATAACCAACCCCCAGATACGCAGTATTTT
CASSYNQPPDTQYF
>TRBV28|-|-|TRBJ1-2
TGTGCCAGCCGTACGAGGTTCATCTATGGCTACACCTTC
CASRTRFIYGYTF
>TRBV19|-|once|TRBJ2-3
TGTGCCAGTAGTAGACAGTACACAGATACGCAGTATTTT
CASSRQYTDTQYF
>TRBV28|-|-|TRBJ1-5
TGTGCCAGCAGTTTAAACGGCAATCAGCCCCAGCATTTT
CASSLNGNQPQHF
>TRBV6-5|-|-|TRBJ1-1
TGTGCCAGCAGTTACCGTGAACAGGACAAAGCTTTCTTT
CASSYREQDKAFF
>TRBV4-1|-|-|TRBJ2-7
TGCGCCAGCAGCCAAGATTATAGCGAGGTAGTTTCGTTTCGCTACGAGCAGTACTTC
CASSQDYSEVVSFRYEQYF
>TRBV2|TRBD1|-|TRBJ1-2
TGTGCCAGCAGTAAGGAGGCAGGGGGGTATGGCTACACCTTC
CASSKEAGGYGYTF
>TRBV10-3|-|-|TRBJ2-1
TGTGCCATCAGTGAGTCTGGGCGGACAGTTGCCAATGAGCAGTTCTTC
CAISESGRTVANEQFF
>TRBV5-1|TRBD1|-|TRBJ1-2
TGCGCCAGCAGCTTGATAGGGACAGGGATTAACTATGGCTACACCTTC
CASSLIGTGINYGYTF
>TRBV6-1|-|once|TRBJ1-1
TGTGCCAGCAGTGTTTCGGGGGTCGGCACTGAAGCTTTCTTT
CASSVSGVGTEAFF
>TRBV6-6|-|-|TRBJ2-5
TGTGCCAGCAGTCCCGGGACGGTGACCCAAGAGACCCAGTACTTC
CASSPGTVTQETQYF
>TRBV5-1|TRBD1|-|TRBJ2-5
TGCGCCAGCAGCTCGGGACAGGGGAGGAGGGAAGAGACCCAGTACTTC
CASSSGQGRREETQYF
>TRBV5-1|-|-|TRBJ1-5
TGCGCCAGCAGCCCTATCGCAGGGAGAGGCCAGCATTTT
CASSPIAGRGQHF
>TRBV28|TRBD1|-|TRBJ2-7
TGTGCCAGCAGGGGGACAGGGAGGATCTACGAGCAGTACTTC
CASRGTGRIYEQYF